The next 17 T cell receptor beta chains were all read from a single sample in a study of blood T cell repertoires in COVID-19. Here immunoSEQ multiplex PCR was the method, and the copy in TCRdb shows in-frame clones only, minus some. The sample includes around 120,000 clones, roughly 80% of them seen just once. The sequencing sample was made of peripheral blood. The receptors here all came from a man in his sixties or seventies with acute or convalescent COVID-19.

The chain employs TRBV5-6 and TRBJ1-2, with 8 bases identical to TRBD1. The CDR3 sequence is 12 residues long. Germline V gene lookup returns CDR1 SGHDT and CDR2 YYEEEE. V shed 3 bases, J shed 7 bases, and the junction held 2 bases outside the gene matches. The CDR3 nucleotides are TGTGCCAGCAGCTCAGGGGGCGGTGGCTACACCTTC. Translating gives CASSSGGGGYTF.

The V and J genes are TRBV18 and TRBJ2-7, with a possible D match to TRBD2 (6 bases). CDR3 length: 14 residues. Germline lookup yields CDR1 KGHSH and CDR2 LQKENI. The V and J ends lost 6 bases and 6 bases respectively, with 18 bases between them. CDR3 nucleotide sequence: TGTGCCAGCTCGCTTGATAGGAGGGGAGGCGAGCAGTACTTC. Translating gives CASSLDRRGGEQYF.

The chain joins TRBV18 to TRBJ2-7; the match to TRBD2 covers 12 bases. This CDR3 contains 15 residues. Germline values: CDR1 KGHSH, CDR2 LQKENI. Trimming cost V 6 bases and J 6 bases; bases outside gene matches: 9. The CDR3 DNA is TGTGCCAGCTCTGAACCAGGACTAGCGGGATCCGAGCAGTACTTC. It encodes CASSEPGLAGSEQYF. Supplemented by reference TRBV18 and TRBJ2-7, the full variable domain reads NAGVMQNPRHLVRRRGQEARLRCSPMKGHSHVYWYRQLPEEGLKFMVYLQKENIIDESGMPKERFSAEFPKEGPSILRIQQVVRGDSAAYFCASSEPGLAGSEQYFGPGTRLTVT.

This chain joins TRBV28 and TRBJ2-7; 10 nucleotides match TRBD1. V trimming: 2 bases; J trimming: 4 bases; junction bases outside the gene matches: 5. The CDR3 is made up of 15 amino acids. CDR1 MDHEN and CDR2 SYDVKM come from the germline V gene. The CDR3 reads CASSLVGQGMYEQYF. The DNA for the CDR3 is TGTGCCAGCAGTTTAGTGGGACAGGGGATGTACGAGCAGTACTTC.

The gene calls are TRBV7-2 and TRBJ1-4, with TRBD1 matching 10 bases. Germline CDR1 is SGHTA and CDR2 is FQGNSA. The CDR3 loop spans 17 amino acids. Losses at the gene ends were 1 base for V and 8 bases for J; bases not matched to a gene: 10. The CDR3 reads CASSLEGQGVSGEKLFF. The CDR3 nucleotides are TGTGCCAGCAGCTTAGAAGGACAGGGGGTTTCTGGGGAAAAACTGTTTTTT.

CDR3 in amino acids: CASTPREGSSGANVLTF. The CDR3 region has the DNA TGTGCCAGTACCCCACGGGAAGGCAGCTCTGGGGCCAACGTCCTGACTTTC. This chain connects TRBV19 to TRBJ2-6, with D perhaps TRBD2 (5 bases). Trimming pared 7 bases from V and 0 bases from J, leaving 16 bases between. The CDR3 is made up of 17 amino acids. CDR1 is LNHDA and CDR2 is SQIVND in the germline V gene (reference sequence).

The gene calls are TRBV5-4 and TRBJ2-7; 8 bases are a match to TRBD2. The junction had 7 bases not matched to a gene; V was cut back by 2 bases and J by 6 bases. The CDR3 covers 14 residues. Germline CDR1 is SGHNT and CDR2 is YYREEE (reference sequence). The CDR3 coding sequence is TGTGCCAGCAGCTTCGGGGGGGGATCTTCCGAGCAGTACTTC. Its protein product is CASSFGGGSSEQYF.

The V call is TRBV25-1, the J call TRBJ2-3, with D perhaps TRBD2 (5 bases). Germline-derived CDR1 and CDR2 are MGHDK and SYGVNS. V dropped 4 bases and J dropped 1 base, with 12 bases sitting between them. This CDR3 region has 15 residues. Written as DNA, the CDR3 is TGTGCCAGCAGTGGACGGGGTTGGGGCACAGATACGCAGTATTTT. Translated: CASSGRGWGTDTQYF.

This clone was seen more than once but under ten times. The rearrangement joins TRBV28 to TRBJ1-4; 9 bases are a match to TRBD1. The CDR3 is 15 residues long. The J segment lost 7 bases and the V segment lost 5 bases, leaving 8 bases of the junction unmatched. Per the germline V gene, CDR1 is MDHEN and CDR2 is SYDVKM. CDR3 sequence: CASSGGGQGVEKLFF. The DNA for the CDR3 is TGTGCCAGCAGTGGGGGGGGACAGGGTGTTGAAAAACTGTTTTTT.

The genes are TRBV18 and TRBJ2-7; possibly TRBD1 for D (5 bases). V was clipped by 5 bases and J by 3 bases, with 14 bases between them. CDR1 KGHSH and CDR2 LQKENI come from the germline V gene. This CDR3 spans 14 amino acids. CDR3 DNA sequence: TGTGCCAGCTCATCAATGGACACGGACTACGAGCAGTACTTC. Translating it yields CASSSMDTDYEQYF.

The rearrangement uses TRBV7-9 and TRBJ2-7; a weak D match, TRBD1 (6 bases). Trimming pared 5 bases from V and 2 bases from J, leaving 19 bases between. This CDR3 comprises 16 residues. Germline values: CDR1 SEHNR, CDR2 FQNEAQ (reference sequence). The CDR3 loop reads CASSVRDTLFPYEQYF. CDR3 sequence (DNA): TGTGCCAGCAGCGTCCGGGACACCCTGTTTCCCTACGAGCAGTACTTC.

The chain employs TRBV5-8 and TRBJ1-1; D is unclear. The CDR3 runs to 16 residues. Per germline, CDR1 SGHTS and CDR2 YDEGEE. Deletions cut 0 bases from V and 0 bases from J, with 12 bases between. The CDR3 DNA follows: TGTGCCAGCAGCTTGGAAACCGGAGAATTGAACACTGAAGCTTTCTTT. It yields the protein CASSLETGELNTEAFF.

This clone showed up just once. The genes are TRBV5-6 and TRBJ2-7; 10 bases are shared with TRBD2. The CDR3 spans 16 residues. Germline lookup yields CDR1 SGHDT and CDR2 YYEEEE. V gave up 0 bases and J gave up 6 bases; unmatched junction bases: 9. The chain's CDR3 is CASSLGSSGGRREQYF. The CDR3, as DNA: TGTGCCAGCAGCTTGGGGTCTAGCGGGGGCCGCCGCGAGCAGTACTTC.

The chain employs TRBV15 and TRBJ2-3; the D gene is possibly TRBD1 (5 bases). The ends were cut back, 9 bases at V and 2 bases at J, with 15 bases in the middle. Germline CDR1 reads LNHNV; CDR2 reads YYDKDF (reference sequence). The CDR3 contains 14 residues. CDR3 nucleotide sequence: TGTGCCACAAGGGGCCCTCAGGCCACAGATACGCAGTATTTT. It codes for CATRGPQATDTQYF.

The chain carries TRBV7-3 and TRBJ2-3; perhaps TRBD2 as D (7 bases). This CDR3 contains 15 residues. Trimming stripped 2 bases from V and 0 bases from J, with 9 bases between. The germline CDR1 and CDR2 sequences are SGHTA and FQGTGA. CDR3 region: CASSLGGASTDTQYF. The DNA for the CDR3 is TGTGCCAGCAGCTTAGGGGGGGCTAGCACAGATACGCAGTATTTT.

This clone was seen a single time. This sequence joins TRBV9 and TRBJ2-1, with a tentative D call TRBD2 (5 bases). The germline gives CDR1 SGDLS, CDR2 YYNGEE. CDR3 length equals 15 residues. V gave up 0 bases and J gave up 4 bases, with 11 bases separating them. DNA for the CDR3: TGTGCCAGCAGCGTAGGGAGGCCACCATACAATGAGCAGTTCTTC. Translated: CASSVGRPPYNEQFF.

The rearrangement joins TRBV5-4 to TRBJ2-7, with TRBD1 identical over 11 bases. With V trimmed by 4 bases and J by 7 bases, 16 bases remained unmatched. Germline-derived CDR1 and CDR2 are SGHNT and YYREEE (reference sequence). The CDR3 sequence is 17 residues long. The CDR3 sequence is CASSPPGRDRGVGEQYF. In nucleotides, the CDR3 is TGTGCCAGCAGCCCCCCCGGCCGGGACAGGGGGGTCGGGGAGCAGTACTTC.